Following are 7 T cell receptor beta chains from one sample sequenced in a study of neurological immune-mediated disorders. TCRdb reprocessed the 5' RACE reads with MiXCR, giving one entry per CDR3 protein. This table holds some 66,000 distinct CDR3 sequences, 3% to 4% found once. The sample was PBMCs. Receptors were obtained from a man aged 35-49 years with multiple sclerosis.

In this sample, this clonotype turned up many times. The chain uses TRBV18 and TRBJ2-3; TRBD2 agrees at 7 bases. CDR1 is KGHSH and CDR2 is LQKENI in the germline V gene. This CDR3 is built from 14 residues. Unmatched junction bases numbered 9, after V lost 3 bases and J lost 9 bases. CDR3: CASSPGEGPGTQYF. The CDR3 region has the DNA TGTGCCAGCTCACCCGGGGAGGGTCCTGGAACGCAGTATTTT.

This clonotype was observed many times. The genes are TRBV9 and TRBJ1-5, with 7 positions matching TRBD1. This CDR3 contains 14 residues. The germline gives CDR1 SGDLS, CDR2 YYNGEE. The ends lost 3 bases at V and 4 bases at J; junction bases unmatched: 4. CDR3 DNA: TGTGCCAGCAGCGCGACAGGGCAAAATCAGCCCCAGCATTTT. This codes for CASSATGQNQPQHF.

This clonotype has ten or more counts. The chain's CDR3 is CASSLVGQQNTEAFF. CDR3 bases: TGCGCCAGCAGCTTAGTCGGGCAGCAGAACACTGAAGCTTTCTTT. The chain recombines TRBV5-1 with TRBJ1-1; no reliable D call. V was trimmed by 2 bases and J by 1 base, leaving 12 bases between them. Germline V CDR1 and CDR2: SGHRS, YFSETQ. The CDR3 runs 15 residues.

This clonotype was observed at least ten times. This sequence joins TRBV15 and TRBJ2-7; D remains unclear. CDR1 is LNHNV and CDR2 is YYDKDF in the germline V gene (reference sequence). CDR3 length equals 12 residues. V gave up 0 bases and J gave up 7 bases, with 7 bases separating them. DNA of the CDR3: TGTGCCACCAGCAGAGACCGAAGGGAGCAGTACTTC. It encodes CATSRDRREQYF.

This clonotype was observed at least ten times. The CDR3 bases are TGCAGTGCTAGAGACGGACTAGCCTCGGCAGTGCAGTACTTC. As protein: CSARDGLASAVQYF. The chain has TRBV20-1 and TRBJ2-7; 8 bases fit TRBD2. V lost 0 bases and J lost 9; bases outside the gene matches: 10. The CDR3 contains 14 residues. CDR1 and CDR2 (germline): DFQATT, SNEGSKA (reference sequence).

This clonotype was counted at least ten times. V is TRBV29-1 and J is TRBJ1-2, with D possibly matching TRBD1 (5 bases). The CDR3 contains 12 residues. Germline CDR1 SQVTM, CDR2 ANQGSEA. Trimming pared 3 bases from V and 7 bases from J, leaving 12 bases between. The CDR3 DNA follows: TGCAGCGTTGACTCGGGGCTTGGTGGCTACACCTTC. Translated: CSVDSGLGGYTF.

By share, this clonotype counts as medium-sized. The CDR3: CASSFRDINEKLFF. For the CDR3, the DNA is TGCGCCAGCAGCTTCCGGGACATTAATGAAAAACTGTTTTTT. The chain has TRBV5-1 and TRBJ1-4; the D gene is possibly TRBD1 (6 bases). The CDR3 length is 14 residues. Germline CDR1 reads SGHRS; CDR2 reads YFSETQ. The ends were cut back, 2 bases at V and 4 bases at J, with 9 bases in the middle.